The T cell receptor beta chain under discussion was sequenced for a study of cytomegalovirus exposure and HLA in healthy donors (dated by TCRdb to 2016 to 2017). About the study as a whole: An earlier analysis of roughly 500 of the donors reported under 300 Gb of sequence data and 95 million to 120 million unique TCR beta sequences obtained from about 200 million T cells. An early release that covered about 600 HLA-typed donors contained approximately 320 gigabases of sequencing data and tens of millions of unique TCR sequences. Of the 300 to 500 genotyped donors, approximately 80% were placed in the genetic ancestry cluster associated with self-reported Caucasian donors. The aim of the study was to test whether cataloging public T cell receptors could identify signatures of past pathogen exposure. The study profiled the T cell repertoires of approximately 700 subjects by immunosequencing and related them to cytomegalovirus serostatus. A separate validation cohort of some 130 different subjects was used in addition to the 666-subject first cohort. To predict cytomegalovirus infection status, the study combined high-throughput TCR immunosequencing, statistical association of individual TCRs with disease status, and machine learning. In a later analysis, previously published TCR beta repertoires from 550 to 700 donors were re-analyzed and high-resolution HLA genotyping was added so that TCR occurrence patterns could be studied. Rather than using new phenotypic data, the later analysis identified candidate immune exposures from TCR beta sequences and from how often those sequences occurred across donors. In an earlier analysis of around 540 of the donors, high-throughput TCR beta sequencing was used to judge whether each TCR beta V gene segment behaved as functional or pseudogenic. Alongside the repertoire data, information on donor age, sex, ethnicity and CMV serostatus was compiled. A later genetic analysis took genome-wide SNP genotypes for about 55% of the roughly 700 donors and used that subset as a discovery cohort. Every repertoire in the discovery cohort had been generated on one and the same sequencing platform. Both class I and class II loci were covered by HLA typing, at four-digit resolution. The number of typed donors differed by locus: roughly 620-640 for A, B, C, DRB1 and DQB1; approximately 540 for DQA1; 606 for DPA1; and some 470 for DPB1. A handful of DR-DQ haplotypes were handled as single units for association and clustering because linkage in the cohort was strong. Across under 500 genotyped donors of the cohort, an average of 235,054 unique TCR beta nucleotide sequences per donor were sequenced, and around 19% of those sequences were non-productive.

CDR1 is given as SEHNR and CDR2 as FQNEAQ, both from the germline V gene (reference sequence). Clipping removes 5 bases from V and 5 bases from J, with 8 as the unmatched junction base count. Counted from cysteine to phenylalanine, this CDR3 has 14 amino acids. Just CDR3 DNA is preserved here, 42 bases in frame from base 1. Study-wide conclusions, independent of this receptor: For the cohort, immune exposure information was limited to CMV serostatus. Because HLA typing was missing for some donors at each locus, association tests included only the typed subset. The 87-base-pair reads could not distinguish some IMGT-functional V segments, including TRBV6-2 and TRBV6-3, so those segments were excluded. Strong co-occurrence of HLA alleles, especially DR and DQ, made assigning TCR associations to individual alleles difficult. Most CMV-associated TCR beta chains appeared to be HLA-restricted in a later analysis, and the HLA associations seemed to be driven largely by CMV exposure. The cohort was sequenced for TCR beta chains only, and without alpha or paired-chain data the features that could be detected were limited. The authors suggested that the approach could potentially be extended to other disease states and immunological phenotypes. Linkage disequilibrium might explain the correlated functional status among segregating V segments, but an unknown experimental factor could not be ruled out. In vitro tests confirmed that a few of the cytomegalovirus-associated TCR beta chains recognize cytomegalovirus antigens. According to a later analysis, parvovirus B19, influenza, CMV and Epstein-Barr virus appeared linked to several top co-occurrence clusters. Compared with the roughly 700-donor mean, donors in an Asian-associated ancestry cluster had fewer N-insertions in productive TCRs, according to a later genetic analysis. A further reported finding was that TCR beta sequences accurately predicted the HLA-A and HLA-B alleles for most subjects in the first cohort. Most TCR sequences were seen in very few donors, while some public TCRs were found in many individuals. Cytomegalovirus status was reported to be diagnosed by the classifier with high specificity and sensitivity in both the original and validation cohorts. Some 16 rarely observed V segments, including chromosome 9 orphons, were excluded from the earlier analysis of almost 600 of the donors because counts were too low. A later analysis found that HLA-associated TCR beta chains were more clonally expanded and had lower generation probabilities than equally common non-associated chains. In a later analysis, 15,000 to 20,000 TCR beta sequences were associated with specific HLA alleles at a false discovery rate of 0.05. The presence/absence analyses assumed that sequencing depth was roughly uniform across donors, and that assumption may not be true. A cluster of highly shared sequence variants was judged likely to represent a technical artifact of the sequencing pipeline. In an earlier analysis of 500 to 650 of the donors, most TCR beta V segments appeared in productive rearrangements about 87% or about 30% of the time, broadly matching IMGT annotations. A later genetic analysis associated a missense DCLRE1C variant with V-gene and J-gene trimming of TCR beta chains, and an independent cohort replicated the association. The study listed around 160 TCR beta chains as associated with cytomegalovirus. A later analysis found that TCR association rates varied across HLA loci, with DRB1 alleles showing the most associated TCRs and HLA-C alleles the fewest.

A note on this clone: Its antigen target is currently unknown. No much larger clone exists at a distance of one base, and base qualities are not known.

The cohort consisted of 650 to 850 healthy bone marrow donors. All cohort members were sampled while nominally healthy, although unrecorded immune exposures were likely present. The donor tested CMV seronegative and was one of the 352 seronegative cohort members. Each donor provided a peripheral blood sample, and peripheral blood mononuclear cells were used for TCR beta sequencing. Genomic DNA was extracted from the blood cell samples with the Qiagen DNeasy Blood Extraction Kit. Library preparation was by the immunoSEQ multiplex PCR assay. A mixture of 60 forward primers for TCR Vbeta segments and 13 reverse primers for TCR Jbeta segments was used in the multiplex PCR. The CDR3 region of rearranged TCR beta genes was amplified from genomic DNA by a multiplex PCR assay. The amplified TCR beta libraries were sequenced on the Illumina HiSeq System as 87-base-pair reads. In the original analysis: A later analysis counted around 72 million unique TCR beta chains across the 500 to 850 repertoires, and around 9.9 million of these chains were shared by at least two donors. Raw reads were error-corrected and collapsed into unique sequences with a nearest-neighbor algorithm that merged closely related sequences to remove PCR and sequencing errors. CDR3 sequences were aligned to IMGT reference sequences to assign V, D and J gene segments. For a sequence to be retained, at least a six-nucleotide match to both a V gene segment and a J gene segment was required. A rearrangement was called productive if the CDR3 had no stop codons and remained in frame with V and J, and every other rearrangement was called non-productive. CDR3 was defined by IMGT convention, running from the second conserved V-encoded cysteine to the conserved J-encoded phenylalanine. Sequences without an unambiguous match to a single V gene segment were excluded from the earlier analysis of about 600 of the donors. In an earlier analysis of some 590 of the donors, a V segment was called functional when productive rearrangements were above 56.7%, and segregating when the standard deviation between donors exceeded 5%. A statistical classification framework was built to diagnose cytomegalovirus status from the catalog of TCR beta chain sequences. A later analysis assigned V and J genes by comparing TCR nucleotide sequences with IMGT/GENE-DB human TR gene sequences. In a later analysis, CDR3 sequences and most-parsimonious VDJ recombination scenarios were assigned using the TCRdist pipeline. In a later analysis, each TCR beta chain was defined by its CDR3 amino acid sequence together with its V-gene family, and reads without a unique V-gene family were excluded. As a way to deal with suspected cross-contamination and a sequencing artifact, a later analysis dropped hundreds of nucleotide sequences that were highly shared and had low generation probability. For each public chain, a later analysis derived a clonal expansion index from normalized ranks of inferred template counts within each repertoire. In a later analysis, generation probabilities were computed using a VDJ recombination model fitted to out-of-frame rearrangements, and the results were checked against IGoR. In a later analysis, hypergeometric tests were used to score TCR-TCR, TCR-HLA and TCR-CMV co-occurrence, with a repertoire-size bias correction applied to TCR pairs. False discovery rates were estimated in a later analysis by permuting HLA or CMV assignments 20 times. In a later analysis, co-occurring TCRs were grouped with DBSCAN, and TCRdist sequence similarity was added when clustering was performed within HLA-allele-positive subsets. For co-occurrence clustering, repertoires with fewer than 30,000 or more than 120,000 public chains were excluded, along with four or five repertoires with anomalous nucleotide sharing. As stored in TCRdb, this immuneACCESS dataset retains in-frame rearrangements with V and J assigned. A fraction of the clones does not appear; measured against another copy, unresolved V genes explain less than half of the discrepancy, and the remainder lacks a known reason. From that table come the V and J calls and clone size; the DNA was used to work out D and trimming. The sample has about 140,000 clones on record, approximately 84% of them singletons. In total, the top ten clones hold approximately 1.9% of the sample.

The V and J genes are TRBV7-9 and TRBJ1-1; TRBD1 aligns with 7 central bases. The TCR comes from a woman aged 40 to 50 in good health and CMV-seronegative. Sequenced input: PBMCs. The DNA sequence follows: TGTGCCAGCAGCGCCGACAGGGATTGGACTGAAGCTTTCTTT. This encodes CASSADRDWTEAFF. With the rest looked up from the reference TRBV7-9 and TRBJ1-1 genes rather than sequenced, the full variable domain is DTGVSQNPRHKITKRGQNVTFRCDPISEHNRLYWYRQTLGQGPEFLTYFQNEAQLEKSRLLSDRFSAERPKGSFSTLEIQRTEQGDSAMYLCASSADRDWTEAFFGQGTRLTVV.